This paragraph reports one T cell receptor beta chain. The antigen is not known. The record originates from a study of molecular identifiers for immune sequencing clone quantification. As for the study in general: Five portions were made in replicates from RNA of approximately 22,000 or 94,000 naive CD8 cells, and four underwent sequencing.

A single record per CDR3 protein comes from TCRdb applying MiXCR to the PCR reads. This table has approximately 590,000 distinct CDR3 sequences, about 25% appearing once. From germline, CDR1 is SEHNR and CDR2 FQNEAQ (reference sequence). The ends lost 4 bases at V and 3 bases at J; junction bases unmatched: 17. The CDR3 is made up of 18 amino acids. The study's findings and limits: Clonotypes topping 20 RNA copies carried over 99% of effector molecules but under 1% of naive ones. Because of identical TCR molecules sharing a barcode, sizes of highly expanded clones could be underestimated.

The sequencing input was naive CD8+ T cells from blood, with Jurkat cell RNA spiked in. Subset given: FACS-sorted CD8+CD4-CCR7+CD45RA+ naive T cells. The clonotype comes from a human donor in good health. Some libraries in this study had Jurkat cell RNA spiked in. V is TRBV7-9 and J is TRBJ2-7; 8 bases agree with TRBD1. The CDR3 spells CASSSTTGTGGMVYEQYF. The DNA of the CDR3 is TGTGCCAGCAGCTCAACCACGGGGACAGGAGGGATGGTCTACGAGCAGTACTTC.